One sample yielded the 10 T cell receptor beta chains listed below, sequenced in a study of T cell responses to AZD1222 COVID-19 vaccine. Libraries were prepared by immunoSEQ multiplex PCR; TCRdb keeps only in-frame clonotypes and omits some of them. The sample yields over 100,000 clones, approximately 91% seen once. The starting material was peripheral blood, obtained on day 0 of AZD1222 vaccination. All receptors come from an adult in good health.

The rearrangement links TRBV30 to TRBJ1-6, with a possible D match to TRBD1 (6 bases). The V and J ends lost 4 bases and 8 bases respectively, with 15 bases between them. This CDR3 is built from 14 residues. Germline assignment: CDR1 GTSNPN and CDR2 SVGIG (reference sequence). In DNA form, the CDR3 reads TGTGCCTGGATACAGGGACCTAGCGATTCACCCCTCCACTTT. The encoded protein is CAWIQGPSDSPLHF. Full variable domain (remainder filled in from reference TRBV30 and TRBJ1-6): SQTIHQWPATLVQPVGSPLSLECTVEGTSNPNLYWYRQAAGRGLQLLFYSVGIGQISSEVPQNLSASRPQDRQFILSSKKLLLSDSGFYLCAWIQGPSDSPLHFGNGTRLTVT.

To note about this clone: The sample holds other DNA sequences that translate to the same CDR3. The V call is TRBV7-2, the J call TRBJ2-1; 7 bases fit TRBD1. The J segment lost 4 bases and the V segment lost 2 bases, leaving 5 bases of the junction unmatched. Germline V CDR1 and CDR2: SGHTA, FQGNSA. The CDR3 runs 15 residues. The CDR3 sequence is CASSLPGQTYNEQFF. In DNA, the CDR3 is TGTGCCAGCAGCTTACCGGGACAGACTTACAATGAGCAGTTCTTC. The variable domain in full, completed from reference TRBV7-2 and TRBJ2-1, reads GAGVSQSPSNKVTEKGKDVELRCDPISGHTALYWYRQSLGQGLEFLIYFQGNSAPDKSGLPSDRFSAERTGGSVSTLTIQRTQQEDSAVYLCASSLPGQTYNEQFFGPGTRLTVL.

This sequence joins TRBV2 and TRBJ1-1; 10 bases agree with TRBD1. The CDR3 is 13 amino acids. Unmatched junction bases numbered 1, after V lost 9 bases and J lost 0 bases. The germline gives CDR1 SNHLY, CDR2 FYNNEI. DNA of the CDR3: TGTGCCAGGGGACAGGGGATGAACACTGAAGCTTTCTTT. This sequence encodes CARGQGMNTEAFF.

This chain uses TRBV20-1 with TRBJ2-1, with 8 bases that match TRBD2. The V gene's germline CDR1 is DFQATT and CDR2 SNEGSKA (reference sequence). The CDR3 spans 12 residues. Trimming took 3 bases from V and 13 from J; bases not matched to a gene: 8. The CDR3 bases are TGCAGTGCTAGTGAGCTGGCGGGGGGACAGTTCTTC. Translating gives CSASELAGGQFF.

The rearrangement uses TRBV6-6 and TRBJ1-5; D unresolved. V shed 2 bases and J shed 2 bases, with 10 bases lying between them. Germline V lookup: CDR1 MNHNY, CDR2 SVGAGI (reference sequence). This CDR3 is built from 15 residues. The CDR3 loop reads CASSYPAPGNQPQHF. In DNA, the CDR3 is TGTGCCAGCAGTTACCCGGCCCCGGGCAATCAGCCCCAGCATTTT.

V gene TRBV6-5 combines with J gene TRBJ2-1, with 7 nucleotides matching TRBD2. Germline V gene sequence: CDR1 MNHEY, CDR2 SVGAGI. This CDR3 has 13 residues. V lost 10 bases, J lost 7 bases, and 10 bases stayed unmatched. The CDR3 bases are TGTGCCACCCAGCGGGATCGATGGAATGAGCAGTTCTTC. Translation: CATQRDRWNEQFF.

V is TRBV15 and J is TRBJ2-3; D possibly corresponds to TRBD2 (5 bases). V dropped 11 bases and J dropped 2 bases, with 14 bases sitting between them. This CDR3 has 13 amino acids. Germline V gene data show CDR1 as LNHNV and CDR2 as YYDKDF (reference sequence). The CDR3 bases are TGTGCCTCGCAAGGGAGTAACACAGATACGCAGTATTTT. Translated: CASQGSNTDTQYF.

The chain has TRBV18 and TRBJ2-7, with D unclear. There are 12 residues in the CDR3. Trimming removed 2 bases from V and 7 bases from J, with 9 bases in between. Per germline, CDR1 KGHSH and CDR2 LQKENI. CDR3 nucleotide sequence: TGTGCCAGCTCACCAGCTACTGGAGAGCAGTACGTC. Protein sequence: CASSPATGEQYV.

V is TRBV19 and J is TRBJ1-1; 8 positions agree with TRBD1. Germline V gene sequence: CDR1 LNHDA, CDR2 SQIVND (reference sequence). The CDR3 contains 15 residues. Losses at the gene ends were 1 base for V and 5 bases for J; bases not matched to a gene: 6. This CDR3 reads CASSIAGQGRTEAFF. CDR3 nucleotide sequence: TGTGCCAGTAGTATAGCCGGACAGGGCAGGACTGAAGCTTTCTTT. The whole variable domain, filled in from reference TRBV19 and TRBJ1-1, reads DGGITQSPKYLFRKEGQNVTLSCEQNLNHDAMYWYRQDPGQGLRLIYYSQIVNDFQKGDIAEGYSVSREKKESFPLTVTSAQKNPTAFYLCASSIAGQGRTEAFFGQGTRLTVV.

The chain carries TRBV2 and TRBJ2-5, with D perhaps being TRBD1 or TRBD2 (6 bases each). V lost 6 bases and J 5 bases, leaving 10 bases between the germline ends. Germline-derived CDR1 and CDR2 are SNHLY and FYNNEI. The CDR3 runs 12 residues. The CDR3: CASRVGGETQYF. The CDR3, as DNA: TGTGCCAGCAGGGTAGGGGGGGAGACCCAGTACTTC.